These 26 T cell receptor beta chains were all obtained from the same sample, sequenced in a study of CD8 T cells in Susac syndrome. The authors reverse transcribed roughly 0.5 to 1 ug RNA with random hexamers. TCRdb used MiXCR to reprocess the immunoSEQ multiplex PCR reads, holding one entry per CDR3 protein. This table has about 210,000 distinct CDR3 sequences, 95% appearing once. Sequences were obtained from CD4+ T cells from PBMCs. Receptors originate from a human donor with multiple sclerosis.

The chain is built from TRBV6-1 and TRBJ1-1; a possible D gene is TRBD1 (6 bases). CDR1 MNHNS and CDR2 SASEGT come from the germline V gene. The CDR3 loop spans 17 amino acids. Trimming removed 6 bases from V and 5 bases from J, with 25 bases in between. DNA of the CDR3: TGTGCCAGCAGCACAAACTTTCTGCAGGGGCTTTGGACTGAAGCTTTCTTT. Translation: CASSTNFLQGLWTEAFF.

This clonotype appeared a single time. The chain links TRBV14 to TRBJ1-1; no clear D gene. The CDR3 spans 13 residues. Deletions cut 2 bases from V and 11 bases from J, with 15 bases between. Per the germline V gene, CDR1 is SGHDN and CDR2 is FVKESK. In DNA, the CDR3 is TGTGCCAGCAGCCAATCACCGGGAGGGAAGGCTTTCTTT. As protein: CASSQSPGGKAFF.

This clonotype was found once. The V and J genes are TRBV20-1 and TRBJ1-3; D unresolved. CDR3 size: 13 residues. V was shortened by 1 base and J by 2 bases, with 6 bases between the two germline ends. CDR1 is DFQATT, CDR2 SNEGSKA, per germline (reference sequence). CDR3 protein: CSARVGPGNTIYF. CDR3 nucleotide sequence: TGCAGTGCTAGAGTGGGTCCTGGAAACACCATATATTTT.

The rearrangement joins TRBV6-1 to TRBJ1-1, with D possibly matching TRBD1 (6 bases). The germline V gene has CDR1 MNHNS and CDR2 SASEGT. The CDR3 loop spans 16 amino acids. Trimming pared 7 bases from V and 7 bases from J, leaving 25 bases between. CDR3 bases: TGTGCCAGCAAGGGATCGTTAACAGGGAACCCCCTTGAAGCTTTCTTT. Translating it yields CASKGSLTGNPLEAFF.

V usage is TRBV12-3 or TRBV12-4 and J usage is TRBJ2-2, with a possible D match to TRBD1 (7 bases). This CDR3 comprises 15 residues. Trimming cost V 0 bases and J 5 bases, with 10 bases left between them. CDR3 region: CASSLAQGGTGELFF. The CDR3 coding sequence is TGTGCCAGCAGTTTAGCCCAGGGGGGAACCGGGGAGCTGTTTTTT.

V and J are TRBV28 and TRBJ2-1, with a weak D call TRBD1 (5 bases). The CDR3 length is 15 residues. Trimming cost V 5 bases and J 3 bases, with 14 bases left between them. CDR1 and CDR2 (germline): MDHEN, SYDVKM. CDR3 sequence: CASSLGDRSYNEQFF. CDR3 nucleotides: TGTGCCAGCAGTCTCGGTGACAGAAGCTACAATGAGCAGTTCTTC.

The sample holds a few counts of this clonotype. This chain uses TRBV30 with TRBJ2-7; no reliable D call. This CDR3 has 13 residues. Germline V lookup: CDR1 GTSNPN, CDR2 SVGIG (reference sequence). V shed 2 bases and J shed 3 bases, with 11 bases lying between them. In DNA form, the CDR3 reads TGTGCCTGGAGTCCGGACCGGCACTACGAGCAGTACGTC. Translation gives CAWSPDRHYEQYV.

The genes are TRBV2 and TRBJ2-3; no definite D call. V gave up 4 bases and J gave up 4 bases, with 12 bases separating them. Germline V lookup: CDR1 SNHLY, CDR2 FYNNEI. This CDR3 region has 14 residues. The CDR3 is CASSVLRASDTQYF. The CDR3 nucleotides are TGTGCCAGCAGTGTGCTTCGCGCGTCAGATACGCAGTATTTT.

The rearrangement joins TRBV19 to TRBJ1-5; maybe TRBD1 (5 bases). The V and J ends lost 5 bases and 4 bases respectively, with 9 bases between them. CDR1 and CDR2 from the germline V gene are LNHDA and SQIVND (reference sequence). The CDR3 extends over 13 amino acids. CDR3: CASSADINQPQHF. CDR3 coding DNA: TGTGCCAGTAGTGCGGACATAAATCAGCCCCAGCATTTT.

The chain combines TRBV20-1 with TRBJ2-5, with 7 nucleotides matching TRBD1. The CDR3 extends over 13 amino acids. The V segment lost 6 bases and the J segment 2 bases; nucleotides outside the gene matches: 6. The germline V gene has CDR1 DFQATT and CDR2 SNEGSKA (reference sequence). The CDR3 DNA reads TGCAGTGCCACAAGGGGACAGCAAGAGACCCAGTACTTC. Amino acids: CSATRGQQETQYF.

The chain combines TRBV2 with TRBJ2-7; 7 nucleotides agree with TRBD1. This CDR3 contains 15 residues. The V segment lost 3 bases and the J segment 3 bases; nucleotides outside the gene matches: 8. The germline gives CDR1 SNHLY, CDR2 FYNNEI. The CDR3 DNA reads as TGTGCCAGCAGTGAGGTGACAGGGAAGATCTACGAGCAGTACTTC. Translation gives CASSEVTGKIYEQYF.

V and J are TRBV19 and TRBJ1-1; 7 bases line up with TRBD1. CDR3 size: 14 residues. Germline V lookup: CDR1 LNHDA, CDR2 SQIVND (reference sequence). The junction had 6 bases not matched to a gene; V was cut back by 6 bases and J by 2 bases. Written as DNA, the CDR3 is TGTGCCAGTAGGACCGGACAGGATAACACTGAAGCTTTCTTT. It encodes CASRTGQDNTEAFF.

The chain uses TRBV30 and TRBJ2-1, with D perhaps assigned TRBD1 or TRBD2 (5 bases each). Germline CDR1 GTSNPN, CDR2 SVGIG (reference sequence). This CDR3 has 15 amino acids. V lost 1 base and J lost 2, with 12 bases in between. As DNA, the CDR3 is TGTGCCTGGAGTGGGGGACCACCGACCTACAATGAGCAGTTCTTC. Protein sequence: CAWSGGPPTYNEQFF.

The chain links TRBV19 to TRBJ2-3, with TRBD2 matching over 13 bases. The length of the CDR3 is 16 residues. Trimming at V came to 4 bases and at J to 2 bases, leaving 3 bases not matched to a gene. Germline CDR1 and CDR2: LNHDA and SQIVND (reference sequence). Here the CDR3 DNA reads TGTGCCAGTAGTAGACTAGCGGGGGGATACACAGATACGCAGTATTTT. Translating it yields CASSRLAGGYTDTQYF.

The chain combines TRBV30 with TRBJ1-1; D is uncertain. This CDR3 contains 12 residues. Germline V gene lookup returns CDR1 GTSNPN and CDR2 SVGIG (reference sequence). V lost 1 base, J lost 5 bases, and 8 bases lay in between. The DNA for the CDR3 is TGTGCCTGGAGTGCTAGGGAGACTGAAGCTTTCTTT. This codes for CAWSARETEAFF. Combining the CDR3 with reference TRBV30 and TRBJ1-1 gives the whole variable domain SQTIHQWPATLVQPVGSPLSLECTVEGTSNPNLYWYRQAAGRGLQLLFYSVGIGQISSEVPQNLSASRPQDRQFILSSKKLLLSDSGFYLCAWSARETEAFFGQGTRLTVV.

The chain has TRBV20-1 and TRBJ1-3, with TRBD1 matching over 7 bases. The germline V gene has CDR1 DFQATT and CDR2 SNEGSKA (reference sequence). The CDR3 sequence is 16 residues long. V gave up 3 bases and J gave up 4 bases; unmatched junction bases: 12. CDR3 sequence: CSASGSGTALGNTIYF. CDR3 nucleotide sequence: TGCAGTGCTAGTGGGTCCGGGACAGCTCTGGGAAACACCATATATTTT.

V and J are TRBV28 and TRBJ2-5; 10 positions match TRBD2. This CDR3 contains 15 residues. Germline lookup yields CDR1 MDHEN and CDR2 SYDVKM. With V trimmed by 3 bases and J by 1 base, 2 bases remained unmatched. CDR3 protein: CASSFIAGGQETQYF. CDR3 DNA: TGTGCCAGCAGTTTCATAGCGGGGGGCCAAGAGACCCAGTACTTC. Using reference TRBV28 and TRBJ2-5 for the parts outside the CDR3, the full variable domain is DVKVTQSSRYLVKRTGEKVFLECVQDMDHENMFWYRQDPGLGLRLIYFSYDVKMKEKGDIPEGYSVSREKKERFSLILESASTNQTSMYLCASSFIAGGQETQYFGPGTRLLVL.

This rearrangement joins TRBV20-1 to TRBJ2-3; the match to TRBD1 covers 7 bases. Germline loops: CDR1 DFQATT, CDR2 SNEGSKA (reference sequence). This CDR3 has 14 residues. Losses at the gene ends were 6 bases for V and 5 bases for J; bases not matched to a gene: 11. The CDR3 bases are TGCAGTGCCACATCGAGGGGGCGAGGAGATACGCAGTATTTT. Protein sequence: CSATSRGRGDTQYF.

The chain couples TRBV30 to TRBJ1-1; 8 bases map to TRBD1. The CDR3 has 11 amino acids. The ends lost 6 bases at V and 5 bases at J; junction bases unmatched: 2. Germline CDR1 is GTSNPN and CDR2 is SVGIG (reference sequence). CDR3 region: CACQGATEAFF. The DNA of the CDR3 is TGTGCCTGTCAGGGGGCAACTGAAGCTTTCTTT.

This clonotype was observed a single time. The J gene is TRBJ2-3, the V gene TRBV18, with a tentative D call TRBD1 (6 bases). This CDR3 contains 15 residues. Germline V gene data show CDR1 as KGHSH and CDR2 as LQKENI. V was clipped by 8 bases and J by 2 bases, with 17 bases between them. This CDR3 is CASRTSRGTTDTQYF. Written as DNA, the CDR3 is TGTGCCAGCAGGACTTCAAGGGGGACCACAGATACGCAGTATTTT.

The V gene is TRBV9, the J gene TRBJ2-3; tentatively, D is TRBD2 (7 bases). Trimming took 0 bases from V and 5 from J, leaving 13 bases between them. The CDR3 has 15 amino acids. Per the germline V gene, CDR1 is SGDLS and CDR2 is YYNGEE. The chain's CDR3 is CASSVAGGGGDTQYF. CDR3 sequence (DNA): TGTGCCAGCAGCGTAGCGGGGGGCGGAGGAGATACGCAGTATTTT. The whole variable domain, filled in from reference TRBV9 and TRBJ2-3, reads DSGVTQTPKHLITATGQRVTLRCSPRSGDLSVYWYQQSLDQGLQFLIQYYNGEERAKGNILERFSAQQFPDLHSELNLSSLELGDSALYFCASSVAGGGGDTQYFGPGTRLTVL.

This sequence joins TRBV29-1 and TRBJ2-1; TRBD1 matches at 7 bases. The V gene end was trimmed by 4 bases and the J gene end by 5 bases; junction bases not matched to a gene: 11. The germline V gene has CDR1 SQVTM and CDR2 ANQGSEA. The length of the CDR3 is 15 residues. The CDR3, as DNA: TGCAGCGTTGCGGTGGGCAGGGGGTGGGACAATGAGCAGTTCTTC. Protein product: CSVAVGRGWDNEQFF.

V and J are TRBV30 and TRBJ1-4, with D maybe TRBD1 (5 bases). The CDR3 runs 15 residues. V was shortened by 4 bases and J by 10 bases, with 22 bases between the two germline ends. Looked up from germline, CDR1 is GTSNPN and CDR2 is SVGIG (reference sequence). CDR3 DNA: TGTGCCTGGACTAAAGCAGGGTTCCAGCTGGGAAAACTGTTTTTT. Its translation is CAWTKAGFQLGKLFF.

The chain is built from TRBV12-3 or TRBV12-4 and TRBJ1-6; D is undetermined. The CDR3 has 15 amino acids. Deletions cut 1 base from V and 5 bases from J, with 9 bases between. CDR3: CASSLGLWDNSPLHF. The CDR3 bases are TGTGCCAGCAGTTTAGGTTTGTGGGATAATTCACCCCTCCACTTT.

The CDR3 here is CASVLAGGPSNEQFF. In nucleotides, the CDR3 is TGTGCCAGCGTGTTAGCGGGGGGGCCTAGCAATGAGCAGTTCTTC. V gene TRBV12-3 or TRBV12-4 combines with J gene TRBJ2-1, with 11 bases matching TRBD2. With 8 bases clipped from V and 6 bases from J, the junction kept 9 bases outside the gene matches. The CDR3 consists of 15 residues.

The gene calls are TRBV12-3 or TRBV12-4 and TRBJ2-6, with 12 bases aligning to TRBD2. The ends lost 3 bases at V and 0 bases at J; junction bases unmatched: 6. The CDR3 has 19 amino acids. The CDR3 protein is CASSFASGGAPSGANVLTF. The DNA of the CDR3 is TGTGCCAGCAGTTTTGCTAGCGGGGGGGCCCCCTCTGGGGCCAACGTCCTGACTTTC.